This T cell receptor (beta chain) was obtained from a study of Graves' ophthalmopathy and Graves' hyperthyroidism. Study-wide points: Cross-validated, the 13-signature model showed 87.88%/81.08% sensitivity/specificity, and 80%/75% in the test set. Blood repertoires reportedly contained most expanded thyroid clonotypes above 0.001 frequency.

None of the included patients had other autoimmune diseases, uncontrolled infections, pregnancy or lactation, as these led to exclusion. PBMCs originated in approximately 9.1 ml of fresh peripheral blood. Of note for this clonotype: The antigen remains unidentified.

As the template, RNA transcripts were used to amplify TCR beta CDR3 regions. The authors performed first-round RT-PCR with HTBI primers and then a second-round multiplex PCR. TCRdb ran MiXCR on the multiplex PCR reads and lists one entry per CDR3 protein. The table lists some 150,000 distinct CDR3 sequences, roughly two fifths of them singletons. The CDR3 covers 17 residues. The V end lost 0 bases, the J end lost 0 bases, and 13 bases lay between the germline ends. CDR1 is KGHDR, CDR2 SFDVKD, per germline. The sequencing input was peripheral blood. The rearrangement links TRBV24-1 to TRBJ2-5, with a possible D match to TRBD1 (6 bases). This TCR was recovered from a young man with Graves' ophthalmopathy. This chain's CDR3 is CATSDLPGQRYQETQYF. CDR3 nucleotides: TGTGCCACCAGTGATTTGCCGGGACAACGGTACCAAGAGACCCAGTACTTC.